Included here is one T cell receptor beta chain sequence, with context. 60 Vbeta and 13 Jbeta primers were used in PCR. Assay: immunoSEQ multiplex PCR; the TCRdb copy retains only in-frame clones and omits some. The sample yields some 150,000 clones, about 80% seen once. The entry originates in a study of cytomegalovirus exposure and HLA in healthy donors. V shed 3 bases, J shed 10 bases, and the junction held 6 bases outside the gene matches. Germline V gene sequence: CDR1 SGHRS, CDR2 YFSETQ. CDR3 length: 14 amino acids. The sample taken for sequencing was PBMCs. This chain connects TRBV5-1 to TRBJ2-1; 11 bases match TRBD2. The TCR was taken from a man aged 30 to 45 in good health and CMV-seropositive. CDR3 region: CASSSTSGSNEQFF. CDR3 in DNA: TGCGCCAGCAGCTCAACTAGCGGGAGCAACGAGCAGTTCTTC.